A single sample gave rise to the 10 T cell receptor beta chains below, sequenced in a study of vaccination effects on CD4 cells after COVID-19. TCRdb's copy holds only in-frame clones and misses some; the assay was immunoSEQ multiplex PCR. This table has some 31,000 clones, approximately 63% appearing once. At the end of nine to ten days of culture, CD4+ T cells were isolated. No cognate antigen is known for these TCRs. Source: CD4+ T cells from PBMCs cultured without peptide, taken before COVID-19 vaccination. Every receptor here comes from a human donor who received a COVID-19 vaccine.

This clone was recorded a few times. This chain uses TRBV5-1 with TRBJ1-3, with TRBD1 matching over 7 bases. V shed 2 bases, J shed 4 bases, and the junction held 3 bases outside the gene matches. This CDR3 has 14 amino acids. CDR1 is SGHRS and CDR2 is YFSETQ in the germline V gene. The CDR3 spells CASSFQGVGNTIYF. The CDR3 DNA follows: TGCGCCAGCAGCTTTCAGGGGGTCGGAAACACCATATATTTT. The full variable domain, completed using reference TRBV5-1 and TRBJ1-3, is KAGVTQTPRYLIKTRGQQVTLSCSPISGHRSVSWYQQTPGQGLQFLFEYFSETQRNKGNFPGRFSGRQFSNSRSEMNVSTLELGDSALYLCASSFQGVGNTIYFGEGSWLTVV.

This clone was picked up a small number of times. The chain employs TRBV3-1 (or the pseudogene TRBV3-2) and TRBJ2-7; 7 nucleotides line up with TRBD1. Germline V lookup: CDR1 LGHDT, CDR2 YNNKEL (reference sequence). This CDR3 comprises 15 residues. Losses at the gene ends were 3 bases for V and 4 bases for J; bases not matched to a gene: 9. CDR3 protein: CASSHSGTEGYEQYF. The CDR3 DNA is TGTGCCAGCAGCCACTCCGGGACAGAGGGGTACGAGCAGTACTTC.

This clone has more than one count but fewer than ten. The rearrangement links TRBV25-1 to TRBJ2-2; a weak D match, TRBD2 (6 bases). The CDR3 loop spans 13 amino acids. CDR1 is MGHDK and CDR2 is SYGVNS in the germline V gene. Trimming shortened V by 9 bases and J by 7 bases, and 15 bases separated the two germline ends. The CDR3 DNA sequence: TGTGCCAGAGGGACTCTGGGGGGCGGGGAGCTGTTTTTT. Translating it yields CARGTLGGGELFF.

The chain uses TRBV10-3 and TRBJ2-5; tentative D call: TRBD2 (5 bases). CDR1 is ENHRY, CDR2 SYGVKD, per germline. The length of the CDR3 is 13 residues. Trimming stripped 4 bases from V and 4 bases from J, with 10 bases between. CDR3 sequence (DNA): TGTGCCATCAGTGCGCCAGGAGGAGAGACCCAGTACTTC. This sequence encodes CAISAPGGETQYF.

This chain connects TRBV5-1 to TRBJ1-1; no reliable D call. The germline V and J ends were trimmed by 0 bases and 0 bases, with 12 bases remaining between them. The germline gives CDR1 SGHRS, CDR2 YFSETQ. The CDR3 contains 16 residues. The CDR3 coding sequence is TGCGCCAGCAGCTTGGTTCGGGGTTCGGTGAACACTGAAGCTTTCTTT. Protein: CASSLVRGSVNTEAFF.

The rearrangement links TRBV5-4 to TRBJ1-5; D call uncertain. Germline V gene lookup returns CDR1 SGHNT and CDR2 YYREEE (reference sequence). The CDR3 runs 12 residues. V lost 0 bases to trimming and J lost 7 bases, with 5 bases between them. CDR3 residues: CASSLDSQPQHF. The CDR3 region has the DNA TGTGCCAGCAGCTTGGACAGCCAGCCCCAGCATTTT.

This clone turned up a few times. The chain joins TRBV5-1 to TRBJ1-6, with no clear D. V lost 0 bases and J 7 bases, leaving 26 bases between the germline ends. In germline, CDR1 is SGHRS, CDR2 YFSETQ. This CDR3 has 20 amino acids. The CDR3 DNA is TGCGCCAGCAGCTTGGGTAGTCGGCTGCGAACCAGTCCTTTGAATTCACCCCTCCACTTT. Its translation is CASSLGSRLRTSPLNSPLHF.

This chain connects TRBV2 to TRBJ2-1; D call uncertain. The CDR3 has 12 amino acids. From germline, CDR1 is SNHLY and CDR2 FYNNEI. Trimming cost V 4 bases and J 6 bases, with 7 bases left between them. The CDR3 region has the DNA TGTGCCAGCAGTGGAACGGGCAATGAGCAGTTCTTC. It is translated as CASSGTGNEQFF.

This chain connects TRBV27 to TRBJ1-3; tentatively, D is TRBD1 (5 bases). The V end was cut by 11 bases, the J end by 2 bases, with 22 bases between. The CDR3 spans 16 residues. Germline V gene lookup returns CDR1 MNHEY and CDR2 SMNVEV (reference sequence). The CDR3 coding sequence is TGTGCCGGCCAGGGACGGCCCCTACGAACTGGAAACACCATATATTTT. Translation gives CAGQGRPLRTGNTIYF.

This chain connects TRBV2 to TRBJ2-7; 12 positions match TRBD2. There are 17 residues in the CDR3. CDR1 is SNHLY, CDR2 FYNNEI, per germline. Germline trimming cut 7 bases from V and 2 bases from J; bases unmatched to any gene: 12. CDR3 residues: CASTFQPLAGGPYEQYF. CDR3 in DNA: TGTGCCAGCACCTTCCAGCCCCTAGCGGGAGGGCCCTACGAGCAGTACTTC.